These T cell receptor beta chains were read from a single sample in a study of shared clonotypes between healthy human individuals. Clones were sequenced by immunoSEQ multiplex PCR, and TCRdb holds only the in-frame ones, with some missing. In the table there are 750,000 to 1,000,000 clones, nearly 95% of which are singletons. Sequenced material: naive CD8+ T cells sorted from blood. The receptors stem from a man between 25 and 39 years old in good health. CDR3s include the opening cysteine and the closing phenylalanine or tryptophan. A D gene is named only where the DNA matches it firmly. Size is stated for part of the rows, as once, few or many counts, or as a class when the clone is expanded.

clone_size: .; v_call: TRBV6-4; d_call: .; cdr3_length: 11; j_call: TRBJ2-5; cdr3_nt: TGTGCCAGCAGTCCTCAAGAGACCCAGTACTTC; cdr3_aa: CASSPQETQYF
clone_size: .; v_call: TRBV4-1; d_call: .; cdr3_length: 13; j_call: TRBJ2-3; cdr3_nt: TGCGCCAGCAGTGAACTTCTGTCGGATACGCAGTATTTT; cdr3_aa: CASSELLSDTQYF
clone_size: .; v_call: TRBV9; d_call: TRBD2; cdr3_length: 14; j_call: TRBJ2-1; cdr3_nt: TGTGCCAGCAGCGTAGAGCGGGAGCCTGCTGAGCAGTTCTTC; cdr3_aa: CASSVEREPAEQFF
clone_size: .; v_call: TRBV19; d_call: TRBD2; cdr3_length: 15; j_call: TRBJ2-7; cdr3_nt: TGTGCCAGTAGCCCTTATGCGGGAGGAACGGCCGAGCAGTACTTC; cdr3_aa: CASSPYAGGTAEQYF
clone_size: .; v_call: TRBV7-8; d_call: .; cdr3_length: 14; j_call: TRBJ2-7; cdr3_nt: TGTGCCAGCAGGGTAAGAGACAGCTTGGGTGAGCAGTACTTC; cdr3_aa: CASRVRDSLGEQYF
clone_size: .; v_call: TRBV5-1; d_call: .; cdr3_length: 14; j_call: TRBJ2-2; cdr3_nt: TGCGCCAGCAGCGGATCCCCAGACACCGGGGAGCTGTTTTTT; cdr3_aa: CASSGSPDTGELFF
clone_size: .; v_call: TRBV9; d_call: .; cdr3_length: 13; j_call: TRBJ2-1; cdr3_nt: TGTGCCAGCAGCGTAGTCGGGGAACCTGAGCAGTTCTTC; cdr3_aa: CASSVVGEPEQFF
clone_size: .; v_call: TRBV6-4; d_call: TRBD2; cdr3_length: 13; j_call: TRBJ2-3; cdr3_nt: TGTGCCAGGTGGACTAGACCCACAGATACGCAGTATTTT; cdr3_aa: CARWTRPTDTQYF
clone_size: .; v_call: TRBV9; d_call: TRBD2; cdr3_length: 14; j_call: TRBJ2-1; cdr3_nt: TGTGCCAGCAGCGTAGTAGCGGGAGGTCGGGAGCAGTTCTTC; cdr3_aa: CASSVVAGGREQFF
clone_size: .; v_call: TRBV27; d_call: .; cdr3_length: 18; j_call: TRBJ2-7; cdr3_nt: TGTGCCAGCAGTTTACTAATCGGAGACGGGCGGAGTCCCTACGAGCAGTACTTC; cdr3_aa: CASSLLIGDGRSPYEQYF
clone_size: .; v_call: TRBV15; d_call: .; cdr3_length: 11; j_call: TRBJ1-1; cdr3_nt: TGTGCCACCAGCAGAGGGATTGAAGCTTTCTTT; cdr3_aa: CATSRGIEAFF
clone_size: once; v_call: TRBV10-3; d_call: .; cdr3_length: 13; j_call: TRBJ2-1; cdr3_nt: TGTGCCATCGGCGGGCCCGGCTACAATGAGCAGTTCTTC; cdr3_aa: CAIGGPGYNEQFF
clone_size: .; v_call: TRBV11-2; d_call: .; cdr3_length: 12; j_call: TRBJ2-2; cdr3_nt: TGTGCCAGCAGCTTAGATGGAAGGGAGCTGTTTTTT; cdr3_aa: CASSLDGRELFF
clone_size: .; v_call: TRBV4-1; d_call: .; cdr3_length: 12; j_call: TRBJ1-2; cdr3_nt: TGCGCCAGCAGCCAAGACGAAGGTGGCTACACCTTC; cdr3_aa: CASSQDEGGYTF
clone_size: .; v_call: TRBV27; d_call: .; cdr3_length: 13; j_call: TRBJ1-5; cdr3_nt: TGTGCCAGCAGTTTGATGACCGGCCAGCCCCAGCATTTT; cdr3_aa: CASSLMTGQPQHF
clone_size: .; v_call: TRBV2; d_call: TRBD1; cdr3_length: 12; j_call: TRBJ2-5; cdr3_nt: TGTGCCAGCAGACGGACAGGCGAGACCCAGTACTTC; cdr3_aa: CASRRTGETQYF
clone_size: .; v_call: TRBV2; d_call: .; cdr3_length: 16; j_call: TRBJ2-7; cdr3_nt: TGTGCCAGCAGTGGGTCCTCGACAGGCCGGAGGGACGAGCAGTACTTC; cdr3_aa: CASSGSSTGRRDEQYF
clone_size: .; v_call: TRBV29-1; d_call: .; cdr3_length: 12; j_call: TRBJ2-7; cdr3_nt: TGCAGCGTTGAAGAATCTAGTTTTGAGCAGTACTTC; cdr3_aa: CSVEESSFEQYF
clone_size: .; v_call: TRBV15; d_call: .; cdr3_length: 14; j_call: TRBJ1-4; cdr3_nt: TGTGCCACCAGCAGAGGGGAGGCTAATGAAAAACTGTTTTTT; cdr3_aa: CATSRGEANEKLFF
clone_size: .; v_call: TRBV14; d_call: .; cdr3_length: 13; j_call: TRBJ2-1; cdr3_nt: TGTGCCAGCAGTTCTACAGGTTACAATGAGCAGTTCTTC; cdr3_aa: CASSSTGYNEQFF
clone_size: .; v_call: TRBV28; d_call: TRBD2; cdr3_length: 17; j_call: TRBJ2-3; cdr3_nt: TGTGCCAGCAGTTCTAGGACTAGCGGGAGGATTATAGATACGCAGTATTTT; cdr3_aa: CASSSRTSGRIIDTQYF
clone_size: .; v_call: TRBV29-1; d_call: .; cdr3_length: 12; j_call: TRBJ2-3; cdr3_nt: TGCAGCGTTGAAGTAGATCCAGATACGCAGTATTTT; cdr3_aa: CSVEVDPDTQYF
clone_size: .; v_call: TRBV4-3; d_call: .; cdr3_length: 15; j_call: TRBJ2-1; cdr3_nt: TGCGCCAGCAGCCAGAGGACTTTTCCATCCAATGAGCAGTTCTTC; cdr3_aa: CASSQRTFPSNEQFF
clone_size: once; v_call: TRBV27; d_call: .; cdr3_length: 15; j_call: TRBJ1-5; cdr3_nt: TGTGCCAGCAGTTTAAGCGCAGGGTGGAACCAGCCCCAGCATTTT; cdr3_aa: CASSLSAGWNQPQHF
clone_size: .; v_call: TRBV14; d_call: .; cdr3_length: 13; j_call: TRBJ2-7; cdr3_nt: TGTGCCAGCAGCCACCCAGGGGATATCGAGCAGTACTTC; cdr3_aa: CASSHPGDIEQYF
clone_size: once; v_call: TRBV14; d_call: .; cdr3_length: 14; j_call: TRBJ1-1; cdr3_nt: TGTGCCAGCAGCCCAAGGAAAGTTAGCGCTGAAGCTTTCTTT; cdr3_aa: CASSPRKVSAEAFF
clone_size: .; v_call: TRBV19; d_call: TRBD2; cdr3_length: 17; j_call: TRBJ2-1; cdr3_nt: TGTGCCAGTAGTCTCCGGACTAGCGGGTCGTCGTACAATGAGCAGTTCTTC; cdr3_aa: CASSLRTSGSSYNEQFF
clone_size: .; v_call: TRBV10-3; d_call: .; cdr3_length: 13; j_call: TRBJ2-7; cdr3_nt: TGTGCCACCGGCGACGAAAAGATCTACGAGCAGTACTTC; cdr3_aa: CATGDEKIYEQYF
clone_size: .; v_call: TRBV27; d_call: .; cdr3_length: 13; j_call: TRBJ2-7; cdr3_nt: TGTGCCAGCAGTTTATCCCCGTCCTACGAGCAGTACTTC; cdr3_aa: CASSLSPSYEQYF
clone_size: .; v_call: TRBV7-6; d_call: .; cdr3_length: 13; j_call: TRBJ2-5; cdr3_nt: TGTGCCAGCAGCTTATTAATTATGGAGACCCAGTACTTC; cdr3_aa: CASSLLIMETQYF
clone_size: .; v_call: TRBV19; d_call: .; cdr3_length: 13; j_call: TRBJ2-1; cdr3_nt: TGTGCCAGTAGTATCGACACATACAATGAGCAGTTCTTC; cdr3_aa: CASSIDTYNEQFF
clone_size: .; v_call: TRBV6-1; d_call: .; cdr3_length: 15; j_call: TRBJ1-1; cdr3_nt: TGTGCCAGCAGTGATGATGGGTCGCTGAACACTGAAGCTTTCTTT; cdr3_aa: CASSDDGSLNTEAFF
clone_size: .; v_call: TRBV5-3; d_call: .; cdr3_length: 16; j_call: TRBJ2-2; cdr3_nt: TGTGCCAGAAGCTTGGTGGACGGGAGAGGCACCGGGGAGCTGTTTTTT; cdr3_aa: CARSLVDGRGTGELFF
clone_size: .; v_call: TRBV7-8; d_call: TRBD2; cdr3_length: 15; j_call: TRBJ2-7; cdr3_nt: TGTGCCAGCAGCCAGCAAGCGGGAGGGCCTTACGAGCAGTACTTC; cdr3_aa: CASSQQAGGPYEQYF
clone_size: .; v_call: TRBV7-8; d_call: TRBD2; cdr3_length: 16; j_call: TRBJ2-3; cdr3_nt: TGTGCCAGCAGCTTAGGAGGACTAGCGGGCACAGATACGCAGTATTTT; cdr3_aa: CASSLGGLAGTDTQYF
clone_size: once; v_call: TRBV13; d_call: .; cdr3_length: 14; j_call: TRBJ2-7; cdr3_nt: TGTGCCAGCAGTTCAGACACAGGGATCAGCGAGCAGTACTTC; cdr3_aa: CASSSDTGISEQYF
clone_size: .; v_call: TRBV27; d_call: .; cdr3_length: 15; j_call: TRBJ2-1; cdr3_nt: TGTGCCAGCAGTTCGCGGAGGGCCGGGTACAATGAGCAGTTCTTC; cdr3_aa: CASSSRRAGYNEQFF
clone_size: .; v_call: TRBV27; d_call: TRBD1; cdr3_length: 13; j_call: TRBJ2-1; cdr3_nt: TGTGCCATCACGACAGGGGTCGGCAATGAGCAGTTCTTC; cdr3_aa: CAITTGVGNEQFF
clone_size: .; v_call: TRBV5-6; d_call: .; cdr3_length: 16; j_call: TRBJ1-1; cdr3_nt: TGTGCCAGCAGCAACGCTCTTCGGGGCTGGAACACTGAAGCTTTCTTT; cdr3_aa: CASSNALRGWNTEAFF
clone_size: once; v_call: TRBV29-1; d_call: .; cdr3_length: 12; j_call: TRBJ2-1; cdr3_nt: TGCAGCGTGGAGGCAAACTACAATGAGCAGTTCTTC; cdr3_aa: CSVEANYNEQFF
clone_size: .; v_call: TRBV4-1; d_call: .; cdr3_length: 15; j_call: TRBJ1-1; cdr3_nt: TGCGCCAGCAGGGACTTGGGGATGGGGAACACTGAAGCTTTCTTT; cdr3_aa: CASRDLGMGNTEAFF
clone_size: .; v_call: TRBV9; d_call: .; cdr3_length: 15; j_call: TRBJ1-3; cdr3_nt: TGTGCCAGCAGCGTTTCAGGAGCGGCAGGAAACACCATATATTTT; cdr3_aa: CASSVSGAAGNTIYF
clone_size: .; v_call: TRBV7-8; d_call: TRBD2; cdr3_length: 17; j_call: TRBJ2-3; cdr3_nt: TGTGCCAGCGCTTTTAGGGAACTAGCGGTAAACACAGATACGCAGTATTTT; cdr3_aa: CASAFRELAVNTDTQYF
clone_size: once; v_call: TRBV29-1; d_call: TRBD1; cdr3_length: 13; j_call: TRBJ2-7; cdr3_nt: TGCAGCGTTGAAGGGGACAGACCTTACGAGCAGTACTTC; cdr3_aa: CSVEGDRPYEQYF
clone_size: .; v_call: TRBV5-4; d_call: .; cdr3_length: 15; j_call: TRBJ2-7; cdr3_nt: TGTGCCAGCAGCTTGGTAGGCACGGGCTCCTACGAGCAGTACTTC; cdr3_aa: CASSLVGTGSYEQYF
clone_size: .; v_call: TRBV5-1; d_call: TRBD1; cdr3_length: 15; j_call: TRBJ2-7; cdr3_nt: TGCGCCAGCAGCCCGGGACAGGGGGGATCCTACGAGCAGTACTTC; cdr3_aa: CASSPGQGGSYEQYF
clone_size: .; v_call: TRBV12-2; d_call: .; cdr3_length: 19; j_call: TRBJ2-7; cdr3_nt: TGTGCAAGTCGCCCTAGTGGGCGGGAGGACCAAAAATTCACCTACGAGCAGTACTTC; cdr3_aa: CASRPSGREDQKFTYEQYF
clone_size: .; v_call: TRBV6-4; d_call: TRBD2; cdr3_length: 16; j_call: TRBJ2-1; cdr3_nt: TGTGCCAGCAGTGCCTATTCCGGGACTACCCTCACTGAGCAGTTCTTC; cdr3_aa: CASSAYSGTTLTEQFF
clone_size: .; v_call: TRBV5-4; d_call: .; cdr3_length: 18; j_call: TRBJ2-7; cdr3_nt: TGTGCCAGCAGCCATACAAGAACAGGGTACTTTCTTTCGGACGAGCAGTACTTC; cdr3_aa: CASSHTRTGYFLSDEQYF
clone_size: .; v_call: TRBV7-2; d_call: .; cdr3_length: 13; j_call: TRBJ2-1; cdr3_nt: TGTGCCAGCAGCACCCCGATGGCCAATGAGCAGTTCTTC; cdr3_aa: CASSTPMANEQFF
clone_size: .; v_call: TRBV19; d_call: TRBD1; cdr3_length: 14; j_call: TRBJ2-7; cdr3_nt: TGTGCCAGTATAGTGGGGACAGGAGACTACGAGCAGTACTTC; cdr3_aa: CASIVGTGDYEQYF
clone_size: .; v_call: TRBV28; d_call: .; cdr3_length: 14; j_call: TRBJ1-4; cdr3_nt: TGTGCCAGCCTTCCGACCCTAAGGAATGAAAAACTGTTTTTT; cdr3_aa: CASLPTLRNEKLFF
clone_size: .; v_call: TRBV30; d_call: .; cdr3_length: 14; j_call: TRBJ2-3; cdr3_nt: TGTGCCTGGACCAGGGCCCTGAGCACAGATACGCAGTATTTT; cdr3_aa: CAWTRALSTDTQYF
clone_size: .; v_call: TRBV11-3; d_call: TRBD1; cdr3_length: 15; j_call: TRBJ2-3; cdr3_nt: TGTGCCAGCAGCCTCGCCACAGGGGGTACGGATACGCAGTATTTT; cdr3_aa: CASSLATGGTDTQYF
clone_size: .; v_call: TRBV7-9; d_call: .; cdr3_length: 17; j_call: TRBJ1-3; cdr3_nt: TGTGCCAGCAGCGCGCTACCGGGACACCCCTCTGGAAACACCATATATTTT; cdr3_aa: CASSALPGHPSGNTIYF
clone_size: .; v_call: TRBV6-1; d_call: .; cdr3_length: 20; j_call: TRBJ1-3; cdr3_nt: TGTGCCAGCAGTGAACATTCCGTATGGGTTGATCTCGACTCTGGAAACACCATATATTTT; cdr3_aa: CASSEHSVWVDLDSGNTIYF
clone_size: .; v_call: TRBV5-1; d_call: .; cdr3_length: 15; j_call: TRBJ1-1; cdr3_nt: TGCGCCAGCAGCTTGGTGGATACAAGGAACACTGAAGCTTTCTTT; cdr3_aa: CASSLVDTRNTEAFF
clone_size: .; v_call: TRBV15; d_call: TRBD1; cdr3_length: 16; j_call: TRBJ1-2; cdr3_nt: TGTGCCACCAGCAGAGATCGGACAGGGAGACCCTATGGCTACACCTTC; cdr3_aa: CATSRDRTGRPYGYTF
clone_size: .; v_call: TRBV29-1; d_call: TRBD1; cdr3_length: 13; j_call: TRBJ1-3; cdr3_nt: TGCAGCGCCGAACAGGGGGCGGGAAACACCATATATTTT; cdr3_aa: CSAEQGAGNTIYF